These T cell receptor beta chains were read from a single sample in a study of long-term antiretroviral therapy in people with HIV. TCRdb's table, derived via immunoSEQ multiplex PCR, lists solely in-frame clones and lacks some. The sample lists around 15,000 clones; over 65% were seen once. Sequences were derived from unsorted PBMCs, sampled 2.1 years after starting antiretroviral therapy. These receptors originate from a man aged 40-49 years with HIV. CDR3s include the opening cysteine and the closing phenylalanine or tryptophan. A D gene is named only where the DNA matches it firmly. Size is stated for part of the rows, as once, few or many counts, or as a class when the clone is expanded.

J gene: TRBJ2-7
D gene: NA
V gene: TRBV14
clone size: NA
CDR3 protein: CASSLNGRASSYEQYF
CDR3 DNA: TGTGCCAGCAGCCTAAACGGCAGGGCTAGCTCCTACGAGCAGTACTTC

J gene: TRBJ1-3
D gene: TRBD1
V gene: TRBV25-1
clone size: NA
CDR3 protein: CASSGLPGQDTSGNTIYF
CDR3 DNA: TGTGCCAGCAGTGGACTTCCGGGACAGGACACCTCTGGAAACACCATATATTTT

J gene: TRBJ1-1
D gene: NA
V gene: TRBV5-4
clone size: NA
CDR3 protein: CASSWGDTEAFF
CDR3 DNA: TGTGCCAGCAGCTGGGGAGACACTGAAGCTTTCTTT

J gene: TRBJ1-1
D gene: NA
V gene: TRBV13
clone size: NA
CDR3 protein: CASSLSGTEAFF
CDR3 DNA: TGTGCCAGCAGCTTATCCGGCACTGAAGCTTTCTTT

J gene: TRBJ2-5
D gene: NA
V gene: TRBV30
clone size: once
CDR3 protein: CAWRDAGGETQYF
CDR3 DNA: TGTGCCTGGAGGGACGCAGGTGGAGAGACCCAGTACTTC

J gene: TRBJ2-7
D gene: TRBD2
V gene: TRBV4-1
clone size: few
CDR3 protein: CASSPLGGTRREQYF
CDR3 DNA: TGCGCCAGCAGCCCCCTGGGAGGGACCCGGAGGGAGCAGTACTTC

J gene: TRBJ1-4
D gene: NA
V gene: TRBV6-6
clone size: NA
CDR3 protein: CASSLRPGPGGEKLFF
CDR3 DNA: TGTGCCAGCAGTCTCCGTCCGGGTCCCGGAGGAGAAAAACTGTTTTTT

J gene: TRBJ1-2
D gene: NA
V gene: TRBV27
clone size: NA
CDR3 protein: CASRPDGIYGYTF
CDR3 DNA: TGTGCCAGCAGACCTGACGGAATCTATGGCTACACCTTC

J gene: TRBJ1-1
D gene: TRBD1
V gene: TRBV29-1
clone size: NA
CDR3 protein: CSVEVQGGHTEAFF
CDR3 DNA: TGCAGCGTTGAAGTCCAGGGGGGGCACACTGAAGCTTTCTTT

J gene: TRBJ2-1
D gene: TRBD2
V gene: TRBV30
clone size: few
CDR3 protein: CAWSPGLDINEQFF
CDR3 DNA: TGTGCCTGGAGTCCGGGACTAGATATAAATGAGCAGTTCTTC

J gene: TRBJ2-7
D gene: NA
V gene: TRBV5-6
clone size: NA
CDR3 protein: CASSLGNDEQYF
CDR3 DNA: TGTGCCAGCAGCCTTGGGAACGACGAGCAGTACTTC

J gene: TRBJ2-7
D gene: NA
V gene: TRBV6-5
clone size: NA
CDR3 protein: CASSYSLPGNPYEQYF
CDR3 DNA: TGTGCCAGCAGTTACTCGCTCCCGGGGAACCCCTACGAGCAGTACTTC

J gene: TRBJ2-3
D gene: TRBD2
V gene: TRBV4-1
clone size: few
CDR3 protein: CASSYSGGSTDTQYF
CDR3 DNA: TGCGCCAGCAGCTATTCCGGGGGGAGCACAGATACGCAGTATTTT

J gene: TRBJ1-4
D gene: NA
V gene: TRBV5-4
clone size: NA
CDR3 protein: CASTSQGKLFF
CDR3 DNA: TGTGCCAGCACCTCCCAAGGAAAACTGTTTTTT

J gene: TRBJ1-6
D gene: TRBD1
V gene: TRBV5-1
clone size: NA
CDR3 protein: CASSQQLGTEDNSPLHF
CDR3 DNA: TGCGCCAGCAGCCAGCAGCTTGGGACAGAGGATAATTCACCCCTCCACTTT

J gene: TRBJ2-3
D gene: NA
V gene: TRBV10-1
clone size: NA
CDR3 protein: CASSESTDTQYF
CDR3 DNA: TGCGCCAGCAGTGAGTCCACAGATACGCAGTATTTT

J gene: TRBJ2-7
D gene: NA
V gene: TRBV28
clone size: NA
CDR3 protein: CASSFGDGSYEQYF
CDR3 DNA: TGTGCCAGCAGTTTCGGAGACGGGTCCTACGAGCAGTACTTC

J gene: TRBJ1-3
D gene: TRBD1
V gene: TRBV6-6
clone size: NA
CDR3 protein: CASSGGQGLANTIYF
CDR3 DNA: TGTGCCAGCAGTGGGGGACAGGGATTAGCGAACACCATATATTTT

J gene: TRBJ1-6
D gene: NA
V gene: TRBV5-1
clone size: few
CDR3 protein: CASRTQGDGNSPLHF
CDR3 DNA: TGCGCCAGCAGAACACAGGGAGATGGTAATTCACCCCTCCACTTT

J gene: TRBJ1-2
D gene: TRBD1
V gene: TRBV7-9
clone size: NA
CDR3 protein: CASSPTGTGYTF
CDR3 DNA: TGTGCCAGCAGCCCGACAGGGACTGGCTACACCTTC

J gene: TRBJ1-5
D gene: NA
V gene: TRBV10-3
clone size: NA
CDR3 protein: CAISDKITDQPQHF
CDR3 DNA: TGTGCCATCAGTGATAAGATAACCGATCAGCCCCAGCATTTT

J gene: TRBJ1-1
D gene: TRBD1
V gene: TRBV6-6
clone size: few
CDR3 protein: CASSYYRGEAFF
CDR3 DNA: TGTGCCAGCAGTTACTACAGGGGTGAAGCTTTCTTT

J gene: TRBJ2-3
D gene: NA
V gene: TRBV5-4
clone size: NA
CDR3 protein: CASSLYGTDTQYF
CDR3 DNA: TGTGCCAGCAGCTTGTATGGGACAGATACGCAGTATTTT

J gene: TRBJ1-1
D gene: NA
V gene: TRBV9
clone size: NA
CDR3 protein: CASSVDSETANTEAFF
CDR3 DNA: TGTGCCAGCAGCGTAGATTCCGAGACAGCAAACACTGAAGCTTTCTTT

J gene: TRBJ1-6
D gene: NA
V gene: TRBV5-5
clone size: once
CDR3 protein: CASSLRVISSYNSPLHF
CDR3 DNA: TGTGCCAGCAGCTTGCGGGTTATCAGCTCCTATAATTCACCCCTCCACTTT

J gene: TRBJ1-5
D gene: NA
V gene: TRBV27
clone size: few
CDR3 protein: CASSFESDQPQHF
CDR3 DNA: TGTGCCAGCAGTTTCGAGAGCGATCAGCCCCAGCATTTT

J gene: TRBJ2-6
D gene: TRBD1
V gene: TRBV5-4
clone size: NA
CDR3 protein: CASSLGGQGAQGANVLTF
CDR3 DNA: TGTGCCAGCAGCTTGGGGGGACAGGGGGCGCAGGGGGCCAACGTCCTGACTTTC

J gene: TRBJ2-2
D gene: TRBD2
V gene: TRBV4-2
clone size: NA
CDR3 protein: CASSQGGLAGGMTGELFF
CDR3 DNA: TGTGCCAGCAGCCAAGGGGGACTAGCGGGGGGTATGACCGGGGAGCTGTTTTTT

J gene: TRBJ1-4
D gene: NA
V gene: TRBV6-5
clone size: once
CDR3 protein: CASSYSNQGVDEKLFF
CDR3 DNA: TGTGCCAGCAGTTACTCGAATCAGGGTGTGGATGAAAAACTGTTTTTT

J gene: TRBJ2-7
D gene: NA
V gene: TRBV27
clone size: NA
CDR3 protein: CASSLIGSGYEQYF
CDR3 DNA: TGTGCCAGCAGTTTGATTGGCAGCGGGTACGAGCAGTACTTC

J gene: TRBJ2-7
D gene: NA
V gene: TRBV27
clone size: medium-sized
CDR3 protein: CASSLSGRLSSYEQYF
CDR3 DNA: TGTGCCAGCAGTTTATCCGGCAGATTGAGCTCCTACGAGCAGTACTTC

J gene: TRBJ1-1
D gene: NA
V gene: TRBV6-1
clone size: once
CDR3 protein: CASRNQGNTEAFF
CDR3 DNA: TGTGCCAGCAGGAATCAGGGGAACACTGAAGCTTTCTTT

J gene: TRBJ2-5
D gene: TRBD1
V gene: TRBV5-1
clone size: NA
CDR3 protein: CASSRDRVAETQYF
CDR3 DNA: TGCGCCAGCAGTCGCGACAGGGTGGCGGAGACCCAGTACTTC

J gene: TRBJ1-2
D gene: NA
V gene: TRBV5-1
clone size: NA
CDR3 protein: CASSLVPASGGYTF
CDR3 DNA: TGCGCCAGCAGCTTGGTCCCGGCGAGTGGTGGCTACACCTTC

J gene: TRBJ2-7
D gene: TRBD1
V gene: TRBV7-9
clone size: NA
CDR3 protein: CASSLGGQTYYEQYF
CDR3 DNA: TGTGCCAGCAGCTTAGGGGGACAGACTTACTACGAGCAGTACTTC

J gene: TRBJ1-5
D gene: NA
V gene: TRBV10-2
clone size: NA
CDR3 protein: CASSDFLESNQPQHF
CDR3 DNA: TGCGCCAGCAGTGATTTCCTGGAGAGCAATCAGCCCCAGCATTTT

J gene: TRBJ2-1
D gene: NA
V gene: TRBV12-5
clone size: NA
CDR3 protein: CASGLVLAFEQFF
CDR3 DNA: TGTGCTAGTGGTTTGGTTTTAGCTTTTGAGCAGTTCTTC

J gene: TRBJ1-3
D gene: NA
V gene: TRBV30
clone size: NA
CDR3 protein: CAWSSGSSGNTIYF
CDR3 DNA: TGTGCCTGGAGTTCGGGGAGCTCTGGAAACACCATATATTTT

J gene: TRBJ2-1
D gene: TRBD2
V gene: TRBV15
clone size: NA
CDR3 protein: CATSRGTSGENEQFF
CDR3 DNA: TGTGCCACCAGCAGAGGGACTAGCGGAGAGAATGAGCAGTTCTTC

J gene: TRBJ2-3
D gene: NA
V gene: TRBV11-3
clone size: NA
CDR3 protein: CASSPLRQAIDTQYF
CDR3 DNA: TGTGCCAGCAGCCCCCTGCGACAGGCTATAGATACGCAGTATTTT

J gene: TRBJ1-1
D gene: TRBD1
V gene: TRBV5-1
clone size: NA
CDR3 protein: CASSYGQGVLNTEAFF
CDR3 DNA: TGCGCCAGCAGCTATGGACAGGGGGTCTTGAACACTGAAGCTTTCTTT

J gene: TRBJ1-1
D gene: NA
V gene: TRBV6-1
clone size: once
CDR3 protein: CASREGGQNTEAFF
CDR3 DNA: TGTGCCAGCAGAGAGGGTGGCCAAAACACTGAAGCTTTCTTT

J gene: TRBJ2-5
D gene: TRBD2
V gene: TRBV5-6
clone size: NA
CDR3 protein: CASSFGSGGSETQYF
CDR3 DNA: TGTGCCAGCAGCTTCGGTAGCGGGGGGTCAGAGACCCAGTACTTC

J gene: TRBJ1-1
D gene: NA
V gene: TRBV27
clone size: NA
CDR3 protein: CASSLWGNSNTEAFF
CDR3 DNA: TGTGCCAGCAGTTTATGGGGGAATTCGAACACTGAAGCTTTCTTT

J gene: TRBJ2-7
D gene: TRBD1
V gene: TRBV7-2
clone size: NA
CDR3 protein: CASSKQGERYEQYF
CDR3 DNA: TGTGCCAGCAGCAAACAGGGGGAGCGTTACGAGCAGTACTTC

J gene: TRBJ2-3
D gene: NA
V gene: TRBV5-1
clone size: NA
CDR3 protein: CASSLLDTQYF
CDR3 DNA: TGCGCCAGCAGCTTGTTAGATACGCAGTATTTT

J gene: TRBJ1-2
D gene: TRBD1
V gene: TRBV5-6
clone size: few
CDR3 protein: CASSRQGMGGYTF
CDR3 DNA: TGTGCCAGCAGTCGACAGGGCATGGGCGGCTACACCTTC

J gene: TRBJ1-3
D gene: NA
V gene: TRBV27
clone size: NA
CDR3 protein: CASSLPGVLSGNTIYF
CDR3 DNA: TGTGCCAGCAGTTTACCAGGGGTTCTCTCTGGAAACACCATATATTTT

J gene: TRBJ1-1
D gene: TRBD1
V gene: TRBV18
clone size: once
CDR3 protein: CASSPGDRGRVTEAFF
CDR3 DNA: TGTGCCAGCTCACCAGGGGACAGGGGGCGCGTCACTGAAGCTTTCTTT

J gene: TRBJ2-1
D gene: TRBD2
V gene: TRBV5-1
clone size: NA
CDR3 protein: CASSSSSGGSSYNEQFF
CDR3 DNA: TGCGCCAGCAGTTCCTCTAGCGGGGGTAGCTCCTACAATGAGCAGTTCTTC

J gene: TRBJ2-3
D gene: TRBD1
V gene: TRBV30
clone size: NA
CDR3 protein: CAWSVGSGRGQDTQYF
CDR3 DNA: TGTGCCTGGAGTGTAGGCTCGGGCAGGGGGCAAGATACGCAGTATTTT

J gene: TRBJ2-1
D gene: TRBD1
V gene: TRBV4-2
clone size: NA
CDR3 protein: CASSQDWTGTDNEQFF
CDR3 DNA: TGTGCCAGCAGCCAAGACTGGACAGGGACCGACAATGAGCAGTTCTTC

J gene: TRBJ1-5
D gene: NA
V gene: TRBV11-3
clone size: NA
CDR3 protein: CASSEGFDQPQHF
CDR3 DNA: TGTGCCAGCTCCGAGGGATTCGATCAGCCCCAGCATTTT

J gene: TRBJ2-1
D gene: TRBD1
V gene: TRBV6-5
clone size: NA
CDR3 protein: CASSPPGQEGNEQFF
CDR3 DNA: TGTGCCAGCAGCCCGCCGGGACAGGAAGGAAATGAGCAGTTCTTC

J gene: TRBJ2-7
D gene: TRBD1
V gene: TRBV5-4
clone size: NA
CDR3 protein: CASSPQTGLHEQYF
CDR3 DNA: TGTGCCAGCAGCCCCCAGACAGGGCTCCACGAGCAGTACTTC

J gene: TRBJ2-3
D gene: TRBD2
V gene: TRBV4-2
clone size: NA
CDR3 protein: CASSPSGGSTDTQYF
CDR3 DNA: TGTGCCAGCAGTCCTAGCGGGGGTAGCACAGATACGCAGTATTTT

J gene: TRBJ1-3
D gene: TRBD1
V gene: TRBV5-6
clone size: NA
CDR3 protein: CASSSRGGGGNTIYF
CDR3 DNA: TGTGCCAGCAGCTCTCGAGGGGGCGGTGGAAACACCATATATTTT

J gene: TRBJ2-3
D gene: NA
V gene: TRBV9
clone size: NA
CDR3 protein: CASSAGGGDTQYF
CDR3 DNA: TGTGCCAGCAGCGCCGGGGGCGGAGATACGCAGTATTTT